The rows below give T cell receptor beta chains drawn from one sample of a study of radiation and T cells in renal cell carcinoma. Here immunoSEQ multiplex PCR was the method, and the copy in TCRdb shows in-frame clones only, minus some. This sample carries approximately 140,000 clones, about 88% of them seen once, and the ten largest clones take around 4%. This specimen consisted of blood, obtained from a patient whose treatment included radiotherapy and nephrectomy. The receptors were sampled from a woman in her 70s with renal cell carcinoma. Each CDR3 is given with its conserved first and last residue. Fields, in order: CDR3 DNA, CDR3 protein, D gene, CDR3 length, V gene, J gene, clone size. A D gene is named only where the DNA matches it firmly. Clone size is given for some rows only: seen once, a few or many times, or a class if the clone is expanded.

DNA: TGTGCCAGCAGCGGGGGGCAAACAGGGCCCCACACTGAAGCTTTCTTT
CDR3: CASSGGQTGPHTEAFF
D: -
length: 16
V: TRBV7-2
J: TRBJ1-1
size: -

DNA: TGTGCCAGCTCTGCGTCGCGCACAGATACGCAGTATTTT
CDR3: CASSASRTDTQYF
D: -
length: 13
V: TRBV18
J: TRBJ2-3
size: once

DNA: TGTGCCATCAGTGAGTCTATAGCGGAGTACCAAGAGACCCAGTACTTC
CDR3: CAISESIAEYQETQYF
D: -
length: 16
V: TRBV10-3
J: TRBJ2-5
size: once

DNA: TGTGCCACCAGCATGGGAGATGGAAGACAGGCCGAAGCTTTCTTT
CDR3: CATSMGDGRQAEAFF
D: -
length: 15
V: TRBV15
J: TRBJ1-1
size: -

DNA: TGTGCCAGCAGCCCAACGAGGGGGTTCTACGAGCAGTACTTC
CDR3: CASSPTRGFYEQYF
D: -
length: 14
V: TRBV5-4
J: TRBJ2-7
size: -

DNA: TGTGCCAGCAGTGAACCTGGCAGTAACTATGGCTACACCTTC
CDR3: CASSEPGSNYGYTF
D: -
length: 14
V: TRBV25-1
J: TRBJ1-2
size: -

DNA: TGCGCCAGCAGCTTGGTTCCGCGGGGGGGATCTAATGAGCAGTTCTTC
CDR3: CASSLVPRGGSNEQFF
D: TRBD2
length: 16
V: TRBV5-1
J: TRBJ2-1
size: -

DNA: TGTGCCAGCAGCTTGGCCTTTCAAGCGGGAGCGGGTAACTATGGCTACACCTTC
CDR3: CASSLAFQAGAGNYGYTF
D: -
length: 18
V: TRBV5-8
J: TRBJ1-2
size: few

DNA: TGTGCCAGCACTTCTATACCCACAGGGCCCATTAGCAATCAGCCCCAGCATTTT
CDR3: CASTSIPTGPISNQPQHF
D: -
length: 18
V: TRBV21-1
J: TRBJ1-5
size: -

DNA: TGTGCCAGCAGCCCCCGACAGGGATGGACAACTGAAGCTTTCTTT
CDR3: CASSPRQGWTTEAFF
D: TRBD1
length: 15
V: TRBV14
J: TRBJ1-1
size: -

DNA: TGTGCCAGCAGCCTGTTAACGGGACAGGCAAGAGAGACCCAGTACTTC
CDR3: CASSLLTGQARETQYF
D: TRBD1
length: 16
V: TRBV5-4
J: TRBJ2-5
size: -

DNA: TGCAGCGCGACAGGGGTGAATGGCTACACCTTC
CDR3: CSATGVNGYTF
D: TRBD1
length: 11
V: TRBV29-1
J: TRBJ1-2
size: -

DNA: TGTGCCAGAAGCTTGCAGTTACGGGCCCACTATAATTCACCCCTCCACTTT
CDR3: CARSLQLRAHYNSPLHF
D: -
length: 17
V: TRBV5-3
J: TRBJ1-6
size: -

DNA: TGTGCCAGCAGTGAAGTCTGGGACGCTTATAATGAAAAACTGTTTTTT
CDR3: CASSEVWDAYNEKLFF
D: -
length: 16
V: TRBV6-1
J: TRBJ1-4
size: -

DNA: TGTGCCAGCAGCGTTAGGACGAACACTGAAGCTTTCTTT
CDR3: CASSVRTNTEAFF
D: -
length: 13
V: TRBV9
J: TRBJ1-1
size: few

DNA: TGTGCCTGGACGGAGGGCGGGGGGCCCGAGCAGTACTTC
CDR3: CAWTEGGGPEQYF
D: TRBD2
length: 13
V: TRBV30
J: TRBJ2-7
size: -

DNA: TGTGCCTGCCACCATCCAGGGTTACAAGAGACCCAGTACTTC
CDR3: CACHHPGLQETQYF
D: -
length: 14
V: TRBV30
J: TRBJ2-5
size: once

DNA: TGTGCCAGCACCAGGAGGCGGGGGGGATCCTCTGGAAACACCATATATTTT
CDR3: CASTRRRGGSSGNTIYF
D: -
length: 17
V: TRBV11-2
J: TRBJ1-3
size: -

DNA: TGCGCCAGCAGCTCTCGACTCCCCGGGGAGCTGTTTTTT
CDR3: CASSSRLPGELFF
D: -
length: 13
V: TRBV4-1
J: TRBJ2-2
size: -

DNA: TGTGCCAGCAGCCCGACTACAGGGTTTGAAGGCTATGGCTACACCTTC
CDR3: CASSPTTGFEGYGYTF
D: -
length: 16
V: TRBV5-5
J: TRBJ1-2
size: -

DNA: TGTGCCAGCAGTGAATTCTTAGGGGCAGGGAATCAGCCCCAGCATTTT
CDR3: CASSEFLGAGNQPQHF
D: -
length: 16
V: TRBV6-1
J: TRBJ1-5
size: -

DNA: TGTGCCAGCAGCTTCGCCGTCTCGGAGACCCAGTACTTC
CDR3: CASSFAVSETQYF
D: -
length: 13
V: TRBV7-8
J: TRBJ2-5
size: -

DNA: TGTGCCAGCAGCCAACGGGGCCCCTACGAGCAGTACTTC
CDR3: CASSQRGPYEQYF
D: -
length: 13
V: TRBV4-2
J: TRBJ2-7
size: -

DNA: TGTGCCTGGAGTGTCGTCAGCGTGGGCAATCAGCCCCAGCATTTT
CDR3: CAWSVVSVGNQPQHF
D: -
length: 15
V: TRBV30
J: TRBJ1-5
size: few

DNA: TGTGCCAGCACTCCGGGCCCCTACGAGCAGTACTTC
CDR3: CASTPGPYEQYF
D: -
length: 12
V: TRBV28
J: TRBJ2-7
size: -

DNA: TGTGCCACCTCAAGGACTAGCGGGGGTGGGCAGTACTTC
CDR3: CATSRTSGGGQYF
D: TRBD2
length: 13
V: TRBV30
J: TRBJ2-7
size: -

DNA: TGTGCCAGCAGCTTAGAGGGGGGTTCCGGGGAGCTGTTTTTT
CDR3: CASSLEGGSGELFF
D: -
length: 14
V: TRBV7-8
J: TRBJ2-2
size: -

DNA: TGTGCCCGCGGAGGGACCACTTACAATGAGCAGTTCTTC
CDR3: CARGGTTYNEQFF
D: -
length: 13
V: TRBV30
J: TRBJ2-1
size: -

DNA: TGTGCCAGCCCTCAAACCCGAAGACCGTATGGCTACACCTTC
CDR3: CASPQTRRPYGYTF
D: -
length: 14
V: TRBV2
J: TRBJ1-2
size: -

DNA: TGTGCCAGCAGTTTGCGGGGGAGCGGTTACGAGCAGTACTTC
CDR3: CASSLRGSGYEQYF
D: TRBD2
length: 14
V: TRBV28
J: TRBJ2-7
size: -

DNA: TGTGCCAGCAGCTCCTGGACAGGGGCAAATTCACCCCTCCACTTT
CDR3: CASSSWTGANSPLHF
D: TRBD1
length: 15
V: TRBV7-9
J: TRBJ1-6
size: -

DNA: TGTGCCAGTAGTATAGGGGTTAAGAGGACAGGAAATCCAACTAATGAAAAACTGTTTTTT
CDR3: CASSIGVKRTGNPTNEKLFF
D: TRBD1
length: 20
V: TRBV19
J: TRBJ1-4
size: -

DNA: TGTGCCAGCAACGCATTAGGGCAGGGAGAGGATGGCTACACCTTC
CDR3: CASNALGQGEDGYTF
D: -
length: 15
V: TRBV27
J: TRBJ1-2
size: -

DNA: TGTGCCAGCGACAGCCCTTTCTCTGGAAACACCATATATTTT
CDR3: CASDSPFSGNTIYF
D: -
length: 14
V: TRBV28
J: TRBJ1-3
size: -

DNA: TGTGCCAGCAGCTTGAAAACTAGCGGGGGGGCGGAGACCCAGTACTTC
CDR3: CASSLKTSGGAETQYF
D: TRBD2
length: 16
V: TRBV7-2
J: TRBJ2-5
size: once

DNA: TGTGCCATCCGGGACAGGGGAAATTCACCCCTCCACTTT
CDR3: CAIRDRGNSPLHF
D: TRBD1
length: 13
V: TRBV6-1
J: TRBJ1-6
size: once

DNA: TGCGCCAGCAGCCCTGGGCCCCAGAACACTGAAGCTTTCTTT
CDR3: CASSPGPQNTEAFF
D: -
length: 14
V: TRBV5-1
J: TRBJ1-1
size: -

DNA: TGCGCCAGCACGGACCTCCTCCCGTACGAGCAGTACTTC
CDR3: CASTDLLPYEQYF
D: -
length: 13
V: TRBV10-2
J: TRBJ2-7
size: -

DNA: TGTGCCAGCAGCTTAGGTGGACAGGGTGTCGATGAGCAGTTCTTC
CDR3: CASSLGGQGVDEQFF
D: TRBD1
length: 15
V: TRBV7-2
J: TRBJ2-1
size: -

DNA: TGTGCCAGCAGTGACCGGGGGGGTGATCAGCCCCAGCATTTT
CDR3: CASSDRGGDQPQHF
D: -
length: 14
V: TRBV2
J: TRBJ1-5
size: once

DNA: TGTGCCAGCAGACCTGGACAGGGGTCCGGGGAGCTGTTTTTT
CDR3: CASRPGQGSGELFF
D: TRBD1
length: 14
V: TRBV7-3
J: TRBJ2-2
size: -

DNA: TGTGCCAGCAGTGAAAACGCCCTCTCAGTGGAGACCCAGTACTTC
CDR3: CASSENALSVETQYF
D: -
length: 15
V: TRBV6-1
J: TRBJ2-5
size: -

DNA: TGTGCCAGCAGTTTGGGACTTTTGTCTACGCAGCAGTACTTC
CDR3: CASSLGLLSTQQYF
D: -
length: 14
V: TRBV28
J: TRBJ2-7
size: -